The 25 T cell receptor beta chains in this list originate from one sample, sequenced in a study of T cell repertoires in cytomegalovirus infection. MiXCR, run by TCRdb on the reads, gives a single entry per CDR3 protein. The data hold 100,000 to 150,000 distinct CDR3 sequences, with 24% observed a single time. Their antigen targets remain unknown. The source material was PBMCs, sequenced either directly or after in vitro stimulation (not recorded which). These receptors were collected from a human donor in good health (CMV status not recorded). Some clones in this sample may be carry-over from other donors' samples.

This clonotype was observed a handful of times. The V and J genes are TRBV20-1 and TRBJ2-1; a possible D gene is TRBD2 (7 bases). CDR3 length: 14 amino acids. The V gene lost 5 bases and the J gene lost 10 bases, with 21 bases spanning the gap. CDR1 and CDR2 from the germline V gene are DFQATT and SNEGSKA (reference sequence). The CDR3 nucleotides are TGCAGTGCTTGGGGGGGAGGGGGGCCCAGAGAGCAGTTCTTC. Protein sequence: CSAWGGGGPREQFF.

The chain uses TRBV9 and TRBJ2-2; 10 nucleotides agree with TRBD2. Germline-derived CDR1 and CDR2 are SGDLS and YYNGEE. Germline trimming cut 3 bases from V and 7 bases from J; bases unmatched to any gene: 12. The CDR3 is made up of 17 amino acids. In nucleotides, the CDR3 is TGTGCCAGCAGCGCAGGTCTAGCGGGAGAAGAAAGCGGGGAGCTGTTTTTT. It specifies CASSAGLAGEESGELFF.

V is TRBV24-1 and J is TRBJ2-1; TRBD2 agrees at 11 bases. In germline, CDR1 is KGHDR, CDR2 SFDVKD. The CDR3 covers 17 residues. The V and J ends lost 4 bases and 4 bases, in that order; junction bases with no gene match: 8. The CDR3 loop reads CATSDPTSGVTYNEQFF. The CDR3 DNA reads as TGTGCCACCAGTGACCCGACTAGCGGGGTGACTTACAATGAGCAGTTCTTC.

The chain carries TRBV7-8 and TRBJ2-4; D is tentatively TRBD1 or TRBD2 (5 bases each). The CDR3 contains 12 residues. V was pared by 8 bases and J by 7 bases, with 12 bases between. Looked up from germline, CDR1 is SGHVS and CDR2 is FQNEAQ. CDR3 in DNA: TGTGCCAGCCGGGACCAGTCTAACATTCAGTACTTC. It is translated as CASRDQSNIQYF. Complete variable domain (other parts from reference TRBV7-8 and TRBJ2-4): GAGVSQSPRYKVAKRGQDVALRCDPISGHVSLFWYQQALGQGPEFLTYFQNEAQLDKSGLPSDRFFAERPEGSVSTLKIQRTQQEDSAVYLCASRDQSNIQYFGAGTRLSVL.

This clonotype was detected a few times. The gene calls are TRBV7-3 and TRBJ2-3; weak D call: TRBD2 (6 bases). V gave up 5 bases and J gave up 4 bases, with 16 bases separating them. The length of the CDR3 is 15 residues. The germline CDR1 and CDR2 sequences are SGHTA and FQGTGA. CDR3 DNA: TGTGCCAGCAGCCCGTCTGGGGCTAGCGCAGATACGCAGTATTTT. Its translation: CASSPSGASADTQYF. Full variable domain (outside the CDR3, taken from reference TRBV7-3 and TRBJ2-3): GAGVSQTPSNKVTEKGKYVELRCDPISGHTALYWYRQSLGQGPEFLIYFQGTGAADDSGLPNDRFFAVRPEGSVSTLKIQRTERGDSAVYLCASSPSGASADTQYFGPGTRLTVL.

This chain links TRBV9 with TRBJ2-5; D is ambiguous. This CDR3 is built from 14 residues. Germline assignment: CDR1 SGDLS and CDR2 YYNGEE. Trimming cost V 3 bases and J 0 bases, with 9 bases left between them. CDR3 protein: CASSAVGNQETQYF. The CDR3 DNA reads as TGTGCCAGCAGCGCCGTCGGAAACCAAGAGACCCAGTACTTC.

The chain carries TRBV4-1 and TRBJ2-3; D perhaps matches TRBD2 (6 bases). This CDR3 has 15 residues. Trimming pared 4 bases from V and 4 bases from J, leaving 15 bases between. Germline V gives CDR1 MGHRA, CDR2 YSYEKL. The DNA for the CDR3 is TGCGCCAGCAGCCTCACGGGGGAACTGTCAGATACGCAGTATTTT. It translates to CASSLTGELSDTQYF.

This chain links TRBV19 with TRBJ2-2, with a tentative D call TRBD1 (6 bases). The CDR3 is 16 amino acids. The ends were cut back, 4 bases at V and 2 bases at J, with 14 bases in the middle. In germline, CDR1 is LNHDA, CDR2 SQIVND (reference sequence). The CDR3 is CASSKVWDTNTGELFF. DNA for the CDR3: TGTGCCAGTAGTAAAGTTTGGGACACCAACACCGGGGAGCTGTTTTTT. The whole variable domain, remainder taken from reference TRBV19 and TRBJ2-2, is DGGITQSPKYLFRKEGQNVTLSCEQNLNHDAMYWYRQDPGQGLRLIYYSQIVNDFQKGDIAEGYSVSREKKESFPLTVTSAQKNPTAFYLCASSKVWDTNTGELFFGEGSRLTVL.

This clonotype has only a few counts. The V and J genes are TRBV11-1 and TRBJ2-2; 8 bases map to TRBD2. J lost 4 bases, V lost 5 bases, and 21 bases had no gene match. CDR1 is SGHAT, CDR2 FQDESV, per germline (reference sequence). The CDR3 is made up of 20 amino acids. The CDR3 loop reads CASSLFPKEAGVLFTGELFF. The CDR3 region has the DNA TGTGCCAGCAGCCTATTCCCAAAGGAAGCGGGAGTTCTTTTCACCGGGGAGCTGTTTTTT.

This clonotype was observed many times. This chain links TRBV7-2 with TRBJ2-3; 7 bases fit TRBD2. Germline assignment: CDR1 SGHTA and CDR2 FQGNSA. The CDR3 length is 15 residues. V shed 3 bases, J shed 4 bases, and the junction held 7 bases outside the gene matches. The CDR3 protein is CASSLRLAMSDTQYF. The CDR3 DNA sequence: TGTGCCAGCAGCTTGAGACTAGCAATGTCAGATACGCAGTATTTT.

This clonotype has ten or more counts. The chain has TRBV7-2 and TRBJ2-5; TRBD2 aligns across 7 bases. This CDR3 spans 14 amino acids. In germline, CDR1 is SGHTA, CDR2 FQGNSA. V shed 7 bases, J shed 4 bases, and the junction held 9 bases outside the gene matches. For the CDR3, the DNA is TGTGCCAGCACCAAGGGAGCTAGCGGAGAGACCCAGTACTTC. Amino acid sequence: CASTKGASGETQYF.

The V gene is TRBV20-1, the J gene TRBJ1-1, with D perhaps TRBD1 (6 bases). Germline V gives CDR1 DFQATT, CDR2 SNEGSKA (reference sequence). The CDR3 extends over 14 amino acids. Trimming left V 6 bases short and J 1 base short, with 15 bases between. The CDR3 reads CSAGRGGWNTEAFF. In DNA, the CDR3 is TGCAGTGCGGGGAGGGGGGGGTGGAACACTGAAGCTTTCTTT.

This clonotype turned up a few times. The rearrangement joins TRBV19 to TRBJ2-1; D possibly corresponds to TRBD2 (5 bases). There are 16 residues in the CDR3. Germline V gene data show CDR1 as LNHDA and CDR2 as SQIVND (reference sequence). V lost 5 bases, J lost 2 bases, and 16 bases lay in between. The CDR3 sequence: CASSPRTQLAYNEQFF. The DNA of the CDR3 is TGTGCCAGTAGTCCACGGACTCAACTCGCCTACAATGAGCAGTTCTTC.

This rearrangement joins TRBV24-1 to TRBJ2-3; TRBD2 matches at 14 bases. V lost 5 bases, J lost 5 bases, and 20 bases stayed unmatched. Germline V gene sequence: CDR1 KGHDR, CDR2 SFDVKD. CDR3 length: 21 residues. The CDR3 coding sequence is TGTGCCACCAGTGGGACCCCGGGACTAGCGGGAGTCCCACAGAGAGGAGATACGCAGTATTTT. Translated, it gives CATSGTPGLAGVPQRGDTQYF.

Ten or more counts support this clonotype. The chain links TRBV7-2 to TRBJ1-1; a possible D gene is TRBD1 (5 bases). The CDR3 length is 14 residues. Trimming took off 5 bases at V and 7 bases at J, with 17 bases between the two ends. CDR1 SGHTA and CDR2 FQGNSA come from the germline V gene. This CDR3 is CASSPGGVLGEAFF. CDR3 DNA: TGTGCCAGCAGCCCGGGAGGGGTACTGGGTGAAGCTTTCTTT. Full variable domain (rest looked up from reference TRBV7-2 and TRBJ1-1): GAGVSQSPSNKVTEKGKDVELRCDPISGHTALYWYRQSLGQGLEFLIYFQGNSAPDKSGLPSDRFSAERTGGSVSTLTIQRTQQEDSAVYLCASSPGGVLGEAFFGQGTRLTVV.

This clonotype was picked up a small number of times. The genes are TRBV6-5 and TRBJ2-7; 9 positions match TRBD1. Germline CDR1 MNHEY, CDR2 SVGAGI. V lost 6 bases, J lost 5 bases, and 11 bases stayed unmatched. This CDR3 comprises 15 residues. CDR3 region: CASSPRDRVFDEQYF. The CDR3 region has the DNA TGTGCCAGCAGCCCTAGGGACAGGGTCTTCGACGAGCAGTACTTC.

This clonotype was detected many times. This chain links TRBV7-2 with TRBJ2-1, with D unclear. CDR1 is SGHTA and CDR2 is FQGNSA in the germline V gene. The V gene lost 5 bases and the J gene lost 12 bases, with 17 bases spanning the gap. The CDR3 spans 13 residues. CDR3 sequence reads: CASSPGTVWGQFF. CDR3 in DNA: TGTGCCAGCAGCCCAGGAACCGTATGGGGGCAGTTCTTC.

This clonotype was observed a few times. The chain has TRBV11-2 and TRBJ2-5, with D possibly matching TRBD1 (5 bases). CDR3 length: 17 amino acids. The ends were cut back, 1 base at V and 5 bases at J, with 20 bases in the middle. CDR1 is SGHAT and CDR2 is FQNNGV in the germline V gene. CDR3 nucleotides: TGTGCCAGCAGCTTAGGCCGGACACCCCGCCCTAGGGAGACCCAGTACTTC. This encodes CASSLGRTPRPRETQYF.

This clonotype came up a few times. The chain employs TRBV5-1 and TRBJ2-1; 7 bases line up with TRBD2. V gave up 5 bases and J gave up 8 bases; unmatched junction bases: 13. CDR1 SGHRS and CDR2 YFSETQ come from the germline V gene. This CDR3 region has 15 residues. CDR3 sequence reads: CASSSESGAGHEQFF. The DNA of the CDR3 is TGCGCCAGCAGTTCAGAGAGCGGGGCGGGACATGAGCAGTTCTTC.

This clonotype was recorded at least ten times. The genes are TRBV7-8 and TRBJ2-5, with a possible D match to TRBD1 (5 bases). The CDR3 totals 15 residues. Germline V gene lookup returns CDR1 SGHVS and CDR2 FQNEAQ. The germline V and J ends were trimmed by 5 bases and 3 bases, with 16 bases remaining between them. CDR3 DNA sequence: TGTGCCAGCAGCCCTGTGGGGCCCTCTAAAGAGACCCAGTACTTC. Translated: CASSPVGPSKETQYF.

The chain couples TRBV7-9 to TRBJ2-1; a possible D gene is TRBD1 (5 bases). V was clipped by 1 base and J by 5 bases, with 6 bases between them. Germline CDR1 SEHNR, CDR2 FQNEAQ (reference sequence). This CDR3 is 13 amino acids long. The CDR3 nucleotides read TGTGCCAGCAGCTTAGTCAGGGACAATGAGCAGTTCTTC. Translating it yields CASSLVRDNEQFF.

The V gene is TRBV2, the J gene TRBJ2-3, with D possibly being TRBD1 (5 bases). V was clipped by 10 bases and J by 0 bases, with 23 bases between them. CDR3 length equals 17 residues. Germline V CDR1 and CDR2: SNHLY, FYNNEI. The CDR3 DNA sequence: TGTGCCATCCTTAATCAAGGGGAAAGCCTGAGCACAGATACGCAGTATTTT. Encoded protein: CAILNQGESLSTDTQYF. The full variable domain, rest sourced from reference TRBV2 and TRBJ2-3, is EPEVTQTPSHQVTQMGQEVILRCVPISNHLYFYWYRQILGQKVEFLVSFYNNEISEKSEIFDDQFSVERPDGSNFTLKIRSTKLEDSAMYFCAILNQGESLSTDTQYFGPGTRLTVL.

V is TRBV29-1 and J is TRBJ2-7; possibly TRBD1 for D (5 bases). V was trimmed by 2 bases and J by 0 bases, leaving 14 bases between them. The CDR3 consists of 15 residues. In germline, CDR1 is SQVTM, CDR2 ANQGSEA. The CDR3 spells CSVELARESSYEQYF. CDR3 coding DNA: TGCAGCGTTGAATTAGCCAGGGAAAGCTCCTACGAGCAGTACTTC.

The table lists this clonotype with a few counts. The chain links TRBV11-3 to TRBJ2-1; D may correspond to TRBD1 or TRBD2 (5 bases each). This CDR3 region has 17 residues. Germline loops: CDR1 SGHNT, CDR2 YENEEA. V was clipped by 2 bases and J by 8 bases, with 22 bases between them. For the CDR3, the DNA is TGTGCCAGCAGCTTAAGCAGTCCGGGACGGGGATTCGATGAGCAGTTCTTC. It specifies CASSLSSPGRGFDEQFF. Full variable domain (outside the CDR3, taken from reference TRBV11-3 and TRBJ2-1): EAGVVQSPRYKIIEKKQPVAFWCNPISGHNTLYWYLQNLGQGPELLIRYENEEAVDDSQLPKDRFSAERLKGVDSTLKIQPAELGDSAVYLCASSLSSPGRGFDEQFFGPGTRLTVL.

V gene TRBV14 combines with J gene TRBJ1-5; no reliable D call. This CDR3 is 12 amino acids long. V lost 5 bases to trimming and J lost 11 bases, with 13 bases between them. The germline V gene has CDR1 SGHDN and CDR2 FVKESK. CDR3 loop: CASSLTPLAQHF. CDR3 nucleotides: TGTGCCAGCAGCTTGACACCTCTGGCCCAGCATTTT.